This T cell receptor beta chain comes out of a study of control samples from healthy donors and cancer patients. This CDR3 comprises 16 residues. Germline lookup yields CDR1 SEHNR and CDR2 FQNEAQ (reference sequence). V dropped 4 bases and J dropped 1; count of bases not matched to a gene: 2. Produced via immunoSEQ multiplex PCR; TCRdb's table is partial and in-frame only. Here the sample spans 150,000 to 180,000 clones, over 85% being singletons. The sequenced sample consisted of blood. The genes are TRBV7-9 and TRBJ2-3; 13 bases agree with TRBD2. This clonotype was obtained from a man aged 40-55 years in good health. The CDR3 spells CASSSGLAGGTDTQYF. CDR3 DNA sequence: TGTGCCAGCAGCTCTGGACTAGCGGGGGGCACAGATACGCAGTATTTT.